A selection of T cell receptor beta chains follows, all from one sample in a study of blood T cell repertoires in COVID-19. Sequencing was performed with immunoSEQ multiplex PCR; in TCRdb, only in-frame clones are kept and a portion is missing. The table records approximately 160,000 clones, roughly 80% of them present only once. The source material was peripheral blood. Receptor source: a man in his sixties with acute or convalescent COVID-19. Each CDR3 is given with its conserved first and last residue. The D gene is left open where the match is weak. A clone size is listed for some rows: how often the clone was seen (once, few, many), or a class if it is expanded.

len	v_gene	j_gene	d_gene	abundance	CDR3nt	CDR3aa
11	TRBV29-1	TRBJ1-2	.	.	TGCAGCACCCGGGATACAGCCGGCTACACCTTC	CSTRDTAGYTF
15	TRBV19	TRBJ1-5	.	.	TGTGCCAGTAGTAGAGGACAGATTAGCAATCAGCCCCAGCATTTT	CASSRGQISNQPQHF
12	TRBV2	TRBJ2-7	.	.	TGTGCCAGCAGCTCGGAGTACTACGAGCAGTACTTC	CASSSEYYEQYF
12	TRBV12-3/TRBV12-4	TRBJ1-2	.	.	TGTGCCAGCAGTTTGGAGAGCTATGGCTACACCTTC	CASSLESYGYTF
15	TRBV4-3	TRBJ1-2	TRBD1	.	TGCGCCAGCAGCCAGAGAATAGGGACAGGGGATGGCTACACCTTC	CASSQRIGTGDGYTF
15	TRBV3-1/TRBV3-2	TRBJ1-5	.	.	TGTGCCAGCAGCCAAGGGTCAGACTTTAATCAGCCCCAGCATTTT	CASSQGSDFNQPQHF
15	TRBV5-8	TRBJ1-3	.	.	TGTGCCAGCCGCGCCAGGGAGGAAACTGGAAACACCATATATTTT	CASRAREETGNTIYF
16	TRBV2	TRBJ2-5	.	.	TGTGCCAGCAGTGCAAGCTCGGGCCGGAGGACAGAGACCCAGTACTTC	CASSASSGRRTETQYF
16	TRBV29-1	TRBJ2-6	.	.	TGCAGCGTTGAAGAGGTGGAGGGACCTGGGGCCAACGTCCTGACTTTC	CSVEEVEGPGANVLTF
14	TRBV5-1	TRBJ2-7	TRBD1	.	TGCGCCAGCAGCTTGTTCAGGGGGCCCTACGAGCAGTACTTC	CASSLFRGPYEQYF
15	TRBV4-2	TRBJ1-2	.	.	TGTGCCAGCAGCCCCTCCGGGGTAGCTAACTATGGCTACACCTTC	CASSPSGVANYGYTF
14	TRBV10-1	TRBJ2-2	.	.	TGCGCCAGCAGTGGACACCTGAACACCGGGGAGCTGTTTTTT	CASSGHLNTGELFF
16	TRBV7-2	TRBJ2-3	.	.	TGTGCCAGCAGCTTAGTAGGTCTAGCCGGGACAGATACGCAGTATTTT	CASSLVGLAGTDTQYF
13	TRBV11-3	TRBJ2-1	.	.	TGTGCCAGCAGCCCCGGGATTTACAATGAGCAGTTCTTC	CASSPGIYNEQFF
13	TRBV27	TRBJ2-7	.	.	TGTGCCAGCAGTTTATCGGGGCCAGACGAGCAGTACTTC	CASSLSGPDEQYF
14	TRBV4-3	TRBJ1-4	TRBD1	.	TGCGCCAGCAGCGCGGACAGGGCTAATGAAAAACTGTTTTTT	CASSADRANEKLFF
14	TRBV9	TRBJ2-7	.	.	TGTGCCAGCAGCGGGGCACAGCTCCCCTACGAGCAGTACTTC	CASSGAQLPYEQYF
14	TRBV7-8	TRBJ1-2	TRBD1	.	TGTGCCAGCAGCTTAGGACAGGGGCTTTATGGCTACACCTTC	CASSLGQGLYGYTF
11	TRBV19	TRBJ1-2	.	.	TGTGCCAGTAGTACCAGATATGGCTACACCTTC	CASSTRYGYTF
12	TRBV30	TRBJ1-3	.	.	TGTGCCTGGACAGGTTCTGGAAACACCATATATTTT	CAWTGSGNTIYF
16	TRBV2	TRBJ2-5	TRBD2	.	TGTGCCAGCAGCTGGGCCCTTGGACTAGCAGGGGAGACCCAGTACTTC	CASSWALGLAGETQYF
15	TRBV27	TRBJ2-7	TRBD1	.	TGTGCCAGCAGTATAGCAATCGGGACAGCCTACGAGCAGTACTTC	CASSIAIGTAYEQYF
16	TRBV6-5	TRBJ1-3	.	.	TGTGCCAGCAGTTACTCTACGGAGAGCTCTGGAAACACCATATATTTT	CASSYSTESSGNTIYF
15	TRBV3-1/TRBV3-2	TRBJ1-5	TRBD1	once	TGTGCCAGCAGCCAAGGGACAGGTCGCAATCAGCCCCAGCATTTT	CASSQGTGRNQPQHF
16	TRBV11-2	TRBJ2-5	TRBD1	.	TGTGCCAGCAGCACTACTCCTCGGGACAGTCAAGAGACCCAGTACTTC	CASSTTPRDSQETQYF